This T cell receptor beta chain came from a study of Graves' ophthalmopathy and Graves' hyperthyroidism. CDR3 regions of TCR beta were amplified from RNA transcripts. A first-round RT-PCR used HTBI primers, followed by a second-round multiplex PCR. TCRdb re-called the multiplex PCR reads with MiXCR, one entry per CDR3 protein. Among hundreds of thousands of distinct CDR3 sequences listed, around 14% were seen once. This clonotype was seen only a few times. This TCR was sampled from a woman aged 30 to 39 with Graves' ophthalmopathy. The material sequenced was blood.

Written as DNA, the CDR3 is TGTGCCAGTAGTATCCGGCGGGAGGGTCCCTACGAGCAGTACTTC. Protein: CASSIRREGPYEQYF. The rearrangement joins TRBV19 to TRBJ2-7; the match to TRBD2 covers 9 bases. V dropped 3 bases and J dropped 2; count of bases not matched to a gene: 5. CDR3 length: 15 amino acids. Germline V gene sequence: CDR1 LNHDA, CDR2 SQIVND (reference sequence).